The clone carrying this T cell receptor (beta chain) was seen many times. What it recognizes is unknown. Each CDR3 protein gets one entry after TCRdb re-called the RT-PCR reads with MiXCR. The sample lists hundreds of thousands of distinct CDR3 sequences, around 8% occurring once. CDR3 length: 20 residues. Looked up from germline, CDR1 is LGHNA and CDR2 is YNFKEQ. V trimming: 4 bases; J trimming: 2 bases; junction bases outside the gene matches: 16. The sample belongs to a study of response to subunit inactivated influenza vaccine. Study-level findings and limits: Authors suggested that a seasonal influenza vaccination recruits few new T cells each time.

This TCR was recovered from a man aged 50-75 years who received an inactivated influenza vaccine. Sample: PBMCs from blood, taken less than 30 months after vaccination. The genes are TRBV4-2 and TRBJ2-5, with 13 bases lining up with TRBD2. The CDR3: CASSRDTLSGTSGNQETQYF. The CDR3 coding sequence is TGTGCCAGCAGCCGGGACACCCTTTCCGGGACTAGCGGGAATCAAGAGACCCAGTACTTC.